This TCR beta chain was recovered during a study of beta chain features in type 1 diabetes. CDR3 length: 14 amino acids. V was pared by 2 bases and J by 4 bases, with 7 bases of the junction left unmatched. CDR1 and CDR2 (germline): SQVTM, ANQGSEA. Reverse transcription of all isolated RNA meant that expressed TCRB transcripts were sequenced. The assay was immunoSEQ multiplex PCR, and TCRdb's table has in-frame clones only and misses some. The sample lists 400,000 to 500,000 clones; about 15% were seen once. This clone was seen a handful of times. The receptor was derived from a man aged 25 to 40 in good health. Sequencing used naive CD4+ T cells from blood. The J gene is TRBJ1-2, the V gene TRBV29-1; the match to TRBD1 covers 7 bases. CDR3 residues: CSVERGQGLYGYTF. The CDR3, as DNA: TGCAGCGTTGAAAGGGGGCAGGGTCTCTATGGCTACACCTTC.